This entry describes one T cell receptor (beta chain). These data belong to a study of Ad26.COV2.S vaccination and SARS-CoV-2 variants. Study-level information: The COV1001 Ad26.COV2.S trial arm included the donor. Ad26.COV2.S was injected intramuscularly once or twice, 56 days apart.

Trimming took 1 base from V and 7 from J, leaving 17 bases between them. The germline V gene encodes CDR1 WSHSY and CDR2 SAAADI. The CDR3 is 15 amino acids. The table came from immunoSEQ multiplex PCR; TCRdb's copy has only in-frame clones and leaves some out. The repertoire holds hundreds of thousands of clones, with about 83% as singletons. The treatment denotes: some 20 received Ad26.COV2.S at low or high dose, single or two shots; five or six received placebo; per-sample allocation not given. Samples were taken on day 63 after the first vaccine or placebo injection. The individual, an adult aged 18-55 years, was a donor in Boston. Ad26.COV2.S expressed prefusion-stabilized spike from the original Wuhan strain.

The sample consisted of peripheral blood, taken in a trial of Ad26.COV2.S vaccine versus placebo. J is TRBJ2-7 and V is TRBV10-2; D is undetermined. This receptor was identified in a person between 18 and 59 years old who received the Ad26.COV2.S COVID-19 vaccine or a placebo. The CDR3 is CASSELVTALGEQYF. The CDR3 DNA follows: TGCGCCAGCAGTGAGTTAGTCACGGCCCTCGGTGAGCAGTACTTC.